This T cell receptor (beta chain) emerged from a study of blood T cells in healthy people across ages. General study results and limits: Significant beta diversity loss was already apparent by age roughly 43, declining roughly linearly.

It was roughly 10 milliliters of peripheral blood that were drawn from each donor. This clonotype was counted only a few times. Its antigen remains unknown. J was trimmed by 3 bases and V by 6 bases; bases with no gene match: 7. Germline CDR1 is MNHEY and CDR2 is SVGEGT. This CDR3 region has 16 residues. Next came a second PCR, run for about 6 to 12 cycles, which used a sample-barcoded 5' primer along with a J-beta primer mix. Every sample gave at least 2.5 million paired-end reads containing CDR3. TCRdb passed the 5' RACE reads through MiXCR, listing each CDR3 protein once. Among 1,500,000 or so distinct CDR3 sequences, under 55% were seen once, and the ten largest hold around 4%.

V is TRBV6-2 or TRBV6-3 and J is TRBJ2-1; 11 bases line up with TRBD2. This clonotype was obtained from a woman aged 18-29 years in good health. The sample comprised blood. The CDR3 is CASSRLTSGDYNEQFF. CDR3 sequence (DNA): TGTGCCAGCAGCCGACTGACTAGCGGGGACTACAATGAGCAGTTCTTC.